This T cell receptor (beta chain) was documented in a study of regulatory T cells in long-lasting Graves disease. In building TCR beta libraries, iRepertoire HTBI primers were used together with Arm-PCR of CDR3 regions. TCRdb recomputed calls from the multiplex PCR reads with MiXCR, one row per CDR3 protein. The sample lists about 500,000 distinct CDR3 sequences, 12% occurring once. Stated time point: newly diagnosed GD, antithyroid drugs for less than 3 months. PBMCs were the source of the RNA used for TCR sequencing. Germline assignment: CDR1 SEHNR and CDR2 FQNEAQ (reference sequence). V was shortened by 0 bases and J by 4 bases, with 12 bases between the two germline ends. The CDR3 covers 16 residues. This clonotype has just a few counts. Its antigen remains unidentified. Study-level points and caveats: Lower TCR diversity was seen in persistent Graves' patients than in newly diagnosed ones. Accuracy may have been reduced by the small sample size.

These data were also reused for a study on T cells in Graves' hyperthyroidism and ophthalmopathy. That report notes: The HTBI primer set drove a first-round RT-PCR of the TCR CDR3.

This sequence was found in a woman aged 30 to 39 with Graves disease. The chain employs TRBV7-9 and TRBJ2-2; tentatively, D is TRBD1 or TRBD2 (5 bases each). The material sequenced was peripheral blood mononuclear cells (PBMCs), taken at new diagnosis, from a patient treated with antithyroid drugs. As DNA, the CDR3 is TGTGCCAGCAGCTTAGCTATGAGGGGCCCCACCGGGGAGCTGTTTTTT. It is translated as CASSLAMRGPTGELFF.